This passage covers 11 T cell receptor beta chains from one sample sequenced in a study of primary melanoma T cells and metastatic recurrence. Profiled with immunoSEQ multiplex PCR; TCRdb holds only in-frame clones, not every one. The sample includes about 1,500 clones, 70% to 80% of them seen just once. The sequenced sample was melanoma tumor tissue. All receptors come from a human donor with melanoma.

The J gene is TRBJ1-4, the V gene TRBV28; D is perhaps TRBD1 (5 bases). Trimming left V 3 bases short and J 4 bases short, with 9 bases between. Germline CDR1 MDHEN, CDR2 SYDVKM. The CDR3 consists of 14 residues. The CDR3: CASSFPGGNEKLFF. In DNA form, the CDR3 reads TGTGCCAGCAGTTTTCCGGGGGGTAATGAAAAACTGTTTTTT.

Only a few counts were recorded for this clone. The chain carries TRBV14 and TRBJ2-4; 12 bases are a match to TRBD1. In germline, CDR1 is SGHDN, CDR2 FVKESK. CDR3 length equals 18 residues. J lost 2 bases, V lost 4 bases, and 9 bases had no gene match. CDR3 nucleotides: TGTGCCAGCAGCCTCCTCCTGGGACAGGGGGCAACCAAAAACATTCAGTACTTC. Its translation: CASSLLLGQGATKNIQYF.

DNA of the CDR3: TGCAGTGCTCCCAGGGCGGGCTATGACAATGAGCAGTTCTTC. Translated: CSAPRAGYDNEQFF. The V call is TRBV29-1, the J call TRBJ2-1; D might be TRBD1 or TRBD2, each matching 5 bases. The CDR3 totals 14 residues. Germline V gene sequence: CDR1 SQVTM, CDR2 ANQGSEA.

This clone was recorded a few times. The V call is TRBV6-8, the J call TRBJ2-3; 7 bases align to TRBD1. This CDR3 is built from 16 residues. The V gene end was trimmed by 10 bases and the J gene end by 0 bases; junction bases not matched to a gene: 13. Germline CDR1 and CDR2: MNHGY and SAAAGT. CDR3: CAISGSGQESTDTQYF. The DNA of the CDR3 is TGTGCCATCAGCGGTTCCGGACAGGAGAGCACAGATACGCAGTATTTT.

The chain uses TRBV10-2 and TRBJ1-1, with D unclear. This CDR3 spans 13 amino acids. V lost 4 bases and J 3 bases, leaving 9 bases between the germline ends. The germline V gene has CDR1 WSHSY and CDR2 SAAADI. The CDR3 DNA reads as TGCGCCAGCAGTGTCAGCACGGACACTGAAGCTTTCTTT. This sequence encodes CASSVSTDTEAFF.

This clone is large in the sample. The V and J genes are TRBV6-8 and TRBJ2-7; 7 nucleotides align to TRBD2. The CDR3 has 14 amino acids. The junction had 3 bases not matched to a gene; V was cut back by 4 bases and J by 0 bases. The V gene's germline CDR1 is MNHGY and CDR2 SAAAGT. The CDR3 region has the DNA TGTGCCAGCAGTTGGGGCGGGAGCTCCTACGAGCAGTACTTC. Translating gives CASSWGGSSYEQYF.

The chain combines TRBV4-1 with TRBJ2-5; no firm D call. CDR1 is MGHRA and CDR2 is YSYEKL in the germline V gene. The CDR3 covers 21 residues. V was shortened by 0 bases and J by 4 bases, with 30 bases between the two germline ends. The CDR3 sequence is CASSQDWTIPIRPGVSETQYF. CDR3 DNA: TGCGCCAGCAGCCAAGATTGGACCATCCCGATCCGTCCGGGTGTCTCAGAGACCCAGTACTTC.

The chain carries TRBV7-6 and TRBJ2-4; D not certain. The germline gives CDR1 SGHVS, CDR2 FNYEAQ. Trimming stripped 8 bases from V and 0 bases from J, with 11 bases between. This CDR3 comprises 14 residues. For the CDR3, the DNA is TGTGCCAGCGGAAATAACCTAGCCAAAAACATTCAGTACTTC. It translates to CASGNNLAKNIQYF.

CDR3 DNA sequence: TGTGCCAGTAGCGACGACTGGGGGGTAAAGGACGAGCAGTACTTC. Its protein product is CASSDDWGVKDEQYF. The rearrangement links TRBV19 to TRBJ2-7, with a weak D call TRBD2 (6 bases). The CDR3 is 15 amino acids. In germline, CDR1 is LNHDA, CDR2 SQIVND (reference sequence). V lost 6 bases, J lost 5 bases, and 20 bases lay in between.

The chain carries TRBV11-3 and TRBJ2-5; possibly TRBD2 for D (5 bases). V was shortened by 1 base and J by 2 bases, with 11 bases between the two germline ends. Germline V gives CDR1 SGHNT, CDR2 YENEEA. This CDR3 is 15 amino acids long. Here the CDR3 reads CASSLVRGKQETQYF. DNA for the CDR3: TGTGCCAGCAGCTTAGTCCGGGGAAAACAAGAGACCCAGTACTTC.

The table lists this clone with a few counts. The sample has other DNA sequences that encode this CDR3 too. V usage is TRBV6-8 and J usage is TRBJ1-2; 7 nucleotides match TRBD1. Germline CDR1 MNHGY, CDR2 SAAAGT. V lost 6 bases, J lost 3 bases, and 7 bases stayed unmatched. The length of the CDR3 is 14 residues. The CDR3 here is CASRVLGQDYGYTF. The CDR3, as DNA: TGTGCCAGCAGGGTGCTAGGACAGGACTATGGCTACACCTTC.